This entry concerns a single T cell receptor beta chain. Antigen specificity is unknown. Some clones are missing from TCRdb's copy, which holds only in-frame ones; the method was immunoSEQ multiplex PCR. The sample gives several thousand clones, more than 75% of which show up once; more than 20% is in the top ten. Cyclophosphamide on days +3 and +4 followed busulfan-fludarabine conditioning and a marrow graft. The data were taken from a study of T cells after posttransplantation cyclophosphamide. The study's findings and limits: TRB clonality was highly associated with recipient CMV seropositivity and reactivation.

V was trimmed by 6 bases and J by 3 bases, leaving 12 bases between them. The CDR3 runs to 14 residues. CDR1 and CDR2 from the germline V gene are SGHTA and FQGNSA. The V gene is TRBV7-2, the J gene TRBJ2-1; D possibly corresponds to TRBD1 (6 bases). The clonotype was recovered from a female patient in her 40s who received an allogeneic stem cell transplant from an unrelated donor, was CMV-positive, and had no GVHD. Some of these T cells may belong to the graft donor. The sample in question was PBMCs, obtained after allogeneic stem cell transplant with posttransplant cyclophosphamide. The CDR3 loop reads CASSPGHHYNEQFF. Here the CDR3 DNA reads TGTGCCAGCAGTCCGGGACACCACTACAATGAGCAGTTCTTC.